This T cell receptor beta chain was obtained from a study of T cells in localized non-small cell lung cancer. Findings and limits, study-wide: Since sequencing was restricted to only one region of the tumor, intratumor heterogeneity remains a possibility.

Germline V lookup: CDR1 MNHNS, CDR2 SASEGT. This CDR3 is built from 14 residues. Trimming at V came to 8 bases and at J to 0 bases, leaving 7 bases not matched to a gene. Sequencing used immunoSEQ multiplex PCR; TCRdb keeps in-frame clones, though not all of them. This sample yields tens of thousands of clones, of which about four fifths are seen a single time; roughly 14% belongs to the top ten. As to this clone: Antigen: not known.

The sequences come from peripheral blood, collected before any cancer treatment. The clonotype comes from a female donor over 55 with stage I lung adenocarcinoma. This chain uses TRBV6-1 with TRBJ2-7, with TRBD2 matching over 7 bases. For the CDR3, the DNA is TGTGCCAGCTTAGCGGGTTTATCCTCCTACGAGCAGTACTTC. This gives the protein CASLAGLSSYEQYF.